One T cell receptor (beta chain) is described in this entry. The antigen is undetermined. The junction and the germline gene differ at one end; a read error may be behind it. These data belong to a study of shared clonotypes between healthy human individuals. General observations from the study: In this cohort, only blood was sampled, and tissue repertoires likely differ.

Genomic DNA per cell subset filled all wells of several immunoSEQ plates. In the source study's methods: ImmunoSEQ output held junction-only sequences without quality scores, so filtering differed. The method was immunoSEQ multiplex PCR; TCRdb's version includes in-frame clones alone and lacks a portion of them. Clonal size and the V and J genes are those of that table, whereas D and trimming came from the DNA. Altogether about 490,000 clones are present, around three quarters being singletons, with the ten largest covering approximately 12%. Donors were healthy HIV-negative adults without recent acute infections or vaccinations. CDR1 and CDR2 from the germline V gene are MGHRA and YSYEKL. This CDR3 has 16 residues.

Sequencing was performed on PBMCs. The chain employs TRBV4-1 and TRBJ1-2; a possible D gene is TRBD1 (5 bases). The receptor comes from a woman in her forties in good health. Some clones in this sample may be carry-over from other donors' samples. The CDR3 here is CASTQWGGSGNYGYTF. The CDR3 DNA follows: TGCGCCAGCACCCAATGGGGGGGGTCTGGTAACTATGGCTACACCTTC.